This TCR beta chain was found in a study of T cells expressing NK-cell markers. The wider study: According to the study, TCR beta repertoires originated from sorted CD3+CD56+NKG2C+, CD3+CD56+NKG2C- and CD3+CD56-NKG2C+ T cells.

After re-calling the 5' RACE reads, TCRdb lists one entry per CDR3 protein, DNA absent. This sample's clone table lists roughly 380,000 distinct CDR3 sequences. Germline V gene lookup returns CDR1 LNHDA and CDR2 SQIVND (reference sequence). The CDR3 runs to 17 residues. The rearrangement links TRBV19 to TRBJ2-2; there is no DNA to check the TCRdb D call of TRBD2. This clonotype was obtained from a man aged 18 to 69 in good health. Sequencing used blood T cells: a sorted CD56 or NKG2C T cell subset, CD4+ or CD8+ T cells, or bulk PBMC T cells (not recorded which). CDR3 protein: CASSLIAGDTNTGELFF.